What follows are 2 T cell receptor beta chains derived from one specimen sequenced in a study of T-cell reconstitution after alpha-beta-depleted transplantation in children. The TCRbeta library incorporated unique molecular identifiers. In TCRdb, the PCR reads were re-called with MiXCR into one record per CDR3 protein. The data contain 230,000 or so distinct CDR3 sequences, about 9.6% of them singletons. Material: PBMCs from the stem cell graft donor, obtained from the stem cell graft. These receptor sequences come from a human donor who donated a stem cell graft to a child with SCID.

This clonotype was observed many times. This chain links TRBV6-1 with TRBJ2-5, with 9 bases matching TRBD2. With V trimmed by 9 bases and J by 4 bases, 9 bases remained unmatched. This CDR3 region has 14 residues. Germline V CDR1 and CDR2: MNHNS, SASEGT. In DNA, the CDR3 is TGTGCCAGTAGGGGACTAGCCTACAGAGAGACCCAGTACTTC. Translating it yields CASRGLAYRETQYF.

This clonotype has a count of ten or more. J is TRBJ1-5 and V is TRBV7-2, with TRBD1 matching 7 bases. With 4 bases clipped from V and 3 bases from J, the junction kept 3 bases outside the gene matches. CDR3 length: 14 amino acids. The germline gives CDR1 SGHTA, CDR2 FQGNSA. The CDR3, as DNA: TGTGCCAGCAGCTCCGGACAGGTCAATCAGCCCCAGCATTTT. Its translation is CASSSGQVNQPQHF.